What follows are 10 T cell receptor beta chains derived from one specimen sequenced in a study of blood T cell repertoires in COVID-19. Using immunoSEQ multiplex PCR, the repertoire was profiled, and TCRdb retains in-frame clones only, with some absent. The sample has some 100,000 clones; roughly four fifths are singletons. The sample taken for sequencing was peripheral blood. The receptor set was obtained from a human donor in a cohort sampled during active COVID-19.

The chain joins TRBV7-3 to TRBJ2-3; 10 bases are a match to TRBD2. This CDR3 contains 15 residues. Looked up from germline, CDR1 is SGHTA and CDR2 is FQGTGA. J lost 5 bases, V lost 0 bases, and 2 bases had no gene match. CDR3 nucleotides: TGTGCCAGCAGCTTAACGGGACTAGCGAAAGATACGCAGTATTTT. Encoded protein: CASSLTGLAKDTQYF.

This chain uses TRBV4-1 with TRBJ2-5, with 9 bases aligning to TRBD2. Germline CDR1 is MGHRA and CDR2 is YSYEKL. The CDR3 length is 16 residues. Trimming took 4 bases from V and 3 from J; bases not matched to a gene: 9. The CDR3 coding sequence is TGCGCCAGCAGCCCCCTCGGGGGACTAGCCGAAGAGACCCAGTACTTC. Translating it yields CASSPLGGLAEETQYF.

This clone was counted a single time. This chain joins TRBV7-2 and TRBJ2-5; 13 nucleotides line up with TRBD2. The CDR3 loop spans 16 amino acids. Trimming removed 5 bases from V and 2 bases from J; junction bases left unmatched: 5. CDR1 is SGHTA, CDR2 FQGNSA, per germline. The CDR3 bases are TGTGCCAGCAGCCTCGGACTAGCGGGGGCACAAGAGACCCAGTACTTC. Translating gives CASSLGLAGAQETQYF.

The chain combines TRBV18 with TRBJ1-1, with unresolved D. The V gene's germline CDR1 is KGHSH and CDR2 LQKENI. This CDR3 contains 14 residues. The V gene lost 4 bases and the J gene lost 5 bases, with 14 bases spanning the gap. The CDR3 DNA sequence: TGTGCCAGCTCACTATCTGAGACGGGAACTGAAGCTTTCTTT. Protein: CASSLSETGTEAFF.

V and J are TRBV5-1 and TRBJ2-2; TRBD1 matches 8 bases. There are 14 residues in the CDR3. Trimming cost V 5 bases and J 6 bases; bases outside gene matches: 6. The germline gives CDR1 SGHRS, CDR2 YFSETQ. CDR3 DNA: TGCGCCAGCAGTCCAGACAGGGGTGCCGGGGAGCTGTTTTTT. This encodes CASSPDRGAGELFF. The complete variable domain, with remaining parts taken from reference TRBV5-1 and TRBJ2-2, reads KAGVTQTPRYLIKTRGQQVTLSCSPISGHRSVSWYQQTPGQGLQFLFEYFSETQRNKGNFPGRFSGRQFSNSRSEMNVSTLELGDSALYLCASSPDRGAGELFFGEGSRLTVL.

V usage is TRBV7-3 and J usage is TRBJ2-5; TRBD2 matches 10 bases. V gave up 3 bases and J gave up 4 bases; unmatched junction bases: 5. CDR3 size: 15 residues. Germline V gene data show CDR1 as SGHTA and CDR2 as FQGTGA. The CDR3 DNA reads as TGTGCCAGCAGCTTCCAGCGGGGGGGCGGAGAGACCCAGTACTTC. Its translation: CASSFQRGGGETQYF.

This clone was recorded only once. The chain is built from TRBV7-9 and TRBJ2-5; maybe TRBD2 (5 bases). Germline CDR1 and CDR2: SEHNR and FQNEAQ (reference sequence). This CDR3 region has 15 residues. Trimming stripped 4 bases from V and 4 bases from J, with 16 bases between. CDR3 DNA: TGTGCCAGCAGCTCCCTACGGGGTACGGGAGAGACCCAGTACTTC. This translates into CASSSLRGTGETQYF.

The chain links TRBV3-1 (or the pseudogene TRBV3-2) to TRBJ2-1; the match to TRBD2 covers 7 bases. V lost 3 bases to trimming and J lost 3 bases; unmatched junction nucleotides: 8. The CDR3 is made up of 16 amino acids. Germline V gene lookup returns CDR1 LGHDT and CDR2 YNNKEL (reference sequence). In nucleotides, the CDR3 is TGTGCCAGCAGCCAGCGCGGGGGAGCGAACTACAATGAGCAGTTCTTC. This encodes CASSQRGGANYNEQFF.

The chain recombines TRBV5-1 with TRBJ1-6; possible D gene TRBD1, 5 bases. The germline gives CDR1 SGHRS, CDR2 YFSETQ. CDR3 length: 15 residues. Trimming took 3 bases from V and 7 from J, leaving 14 bases between them. The CDR3 protein is CASSSSGGGNSPLHF. The CDR3, as DNA: TGCGCCAGCAGCTCCTCTGGGGGGGGGAATTCACCCCTCCACTTT.

This chain joins TRBV5-4 and TRBJ2-3, with 7 bases aligning to TRBD2. The CDR3 runs 15 residues. Trimming removed 0 bases from V and 1 base from J; junction bases left unmatched: 2. Germline V CDR1 and CDR2: SGHNT, YYREEE (reference sequence). CDR3 region: CASSLVLAGTDTQYF. For the CDR3, the DNA is TGTGCCAGCAGCTTGGTCCTAGCGGGCACAGATACGCAGTATTTT.